The 5 T cell receptor beta chains listed next were all sequenced from one sample in a study of CD8+ T cells in alopecia areata. The sample's treatment: oral pan-JAK inhibitor, 5-10 mg twice daily. Sequencing relied on a cDNA template that was reverse transcribed from extracted RNA. Repertoires were generated with immunoSEQ multiplex PCR, while TCRdb's copy carries only in-frame clones and drops some. The profile shows approximately 110,000 clones, 56% of them singletons. The sample was CD4+ T cells sorted from blood, taken at week 24, from a patient treated with tofacitinib. These receptors came from a human donor with alopecia areata.

The gene calls are TRBV4-2 and TRBJ1-2; D remains ambiguous. The CDR3 contains 15 residues. Germline assignment: CDR1 LGHNA and CDR2 YNFKEQ. Trimming took 0 bases from V and 2 from J, leaving 10 bases between them. CDR3 nucleotide sequence: TGTGCCAGCAGCCAAGAAACAAGTTTCAACTATGGCTACACCTTC. This translates into CASSQETSFNYGYTF.

The V and J genes are TRBV7-9 and TRBJ1-5; TRBD1 aligns across 9 bases. Trimming cost V 2 bases and J 5 bases; bases outside gene matches: 4. The CDR3 contains 15 residues. Germline CDR1 is SEHNR and CDR2 is FQNEAQ (reference sequence). The CDR3 loop reads CASSLPGTGHQPQHF. The CDR3 DNA is TGTGCCAGCAGCTTACCCGGGACAGGGCATCAGCCCCAGCATTTT.

The V gene is TRBV19, the J gene TRBJ2-4; a weak D match, TRBD1 (6 bases). The CDR3 loop spans 13 amino acids. Deletions cut 5 bases from V and 5 bases from J, with 10 bases between. The V gene's germline CDR1 is LNHDA and CDR2 SQIVND (reference sequence). CDR3 sequence reads: CASSLDSQNIQYF. CDR3 nucleotide sequence: TGTGCCAGTAGTCTGGACAGTCAAAACATTCAGTACTTC.

This chain links TRBV29-1 with TRBJ2-7, with 12 bases identical to TRBD1. Trimming cost V 7 bases and J 5 bases; bases outside gene matches: 3. Germline values: CDR1 SQVTM, CDR2 ANQGSEA. The CDR3 has 12 amino acids. CDR3: CSAGQGAHEQYF. As DNA, the CDR3 is TGCAGCGCGGGACAGGGGGCCCACGAGCAGTACTTC.

The rearrangement uses TRBV14 and TRBJ1-6, with D unclear. The CDR3 runs to 13 residues. Germline loops: CDR1 SGHDN, CDR2 FVKESK. Trimming pared 2 bases from V and 9 bases from J, leaving 8 bases between. The CDR3 region has the DNA TGTGCCAGCAGCCAATTTTATGGTTCACCCCTCCACTTT. This gives the protein CASSQFYGSPLHF.